The 2 T cell receptor beta chains presented below share a single source sample, sequenced in a study of T cell changes during pregnancy in multiple sclerosis. Measured with immunoSEQ multiplex PCR; TCRdb has only the in-frame clones, and not every one. The sample includes about 41,000 clones, more than 85% of them seen just once. The input for sequencing was CD8+ T cells from peripheral blood mononuclear cells, taken in the third trimester of pregnancy. These receptors were obtained from a female donor with multiple sclerosis, enrolled in a pregnancy study.

The rearrangement links TRBV7-9 to TRBJ1-2; tentatively, D is TRBD1 (5 bases). Germline CDR1 reads SEHNR; CDR2 reads FQNEAQ (reference sequence). V gave up 7 bases and J gave up 5 bases, with 17 bases separating them. The CDR3 length is 14 residues. The CDR3, as DNA: TGTGCCAGCAACAAACCGATTGGGGCGTATGGCTACACCTTC. Its translation: CASNKPIGAYGYTF. The full variable domain, its missing parts supplied by reference TRBV7-9 and TRBJ1-2, is DTGVSQNPRHKITKRGQNVTFRCDPISEHNRLYWYRQTLGQGPEFLTYFQNEAQLEKSRLLSDRFSAERPKGSFSTLEIQRTEQGDSAMYLCASNKPIGAYGYTFGSGTRLTVV.

The chain employs TRBV6-1 and TRBJ2-3; D is possibly TRBD1 (6 bases). V was clipped by 1 base and J by 1 base, with 15 bases between them. The CDR3 extends over 17 amino acids. The germline V gene encodes CDR1 MNHNS and CDR2 SASEGT. The CDR3 coding sequence is TGTGCCAGCAGTGAAGTGTTGGGGGCAGGGGGCACAGATACGCAGTATTTT. This codes for CASSEVLGAGGTDTQYF.